Presented here are 14 T cell receptor beta chains from one specimen sequenced in a study of technical replicates of blood from several donors. Repertoires were generated with immunoSEQ multiplex PCR, while TCRdb's copy carries only in-frame clones and drops some. The sample shows roughly 65,000 clones, 70% to 90% of them seen only once. Sequencing was done on a sample of PBMCs. These receptors all come from a human donor in good health. Some clones in this sample may be carry-over from other donors' samples.

This clone was counted between two and nine times. The chain is built from TRBV2 and TRBJ2-6, with D unresolved. This CDR3 is built from 13 residues. V was cut by 8 bases and J by 1 base, with 6 bases left in between. Germline V lookup: CDR1 SNHLY, CDR2 FYNNEI. CDR3 in amino acids: CASGLSGANVLTF. CDR3 coding DNA: TGTGCCAGCGGCTTATCTGGGGCCAACGTCCTGACTTTC.

V and J are TRBV19 and TRBJ1-2; D gene ambiguous. Trimming removed 6 bases from V and 9 bases from J, with 14 bases in between. Looked up from germline, CDR1 is LNHDA and CDR2 is SQIVND (reference sequence). This CDR3 contains 12 residues. CDR3 coding DNA: TGTGCCAGTAGCACCGAGGCGATTCGCTACACCTTC. Protein sequence: CASSTEAIRYTF. Combining the CDR3 with reference TRBV19 and TRBJ1-2 gives the whole variable domain DGGITQSPKYLFRKEGQNVTLSCEQNLNHDAMYWYRQDPGQGLRLIYYSQIVNDFQKGDIAEGYSVSREKKESFPLTVTSAQKNPTAFYLCASSTEAIRYTFGSGTRLTVV.

On this clone itself: A read error may be the cause here, since a much bigger clone is one base away. This sequence joins TRBV2 and TRBJ2-7, with 9 bases identical to TRBD1. V gave up 5 bases and J gave up 5 bases; unmatched junction bases: 7. Germline values: CDR1 SNHLY, CDR2 FYNNEI. This CDR3 has 14 residues. CDR3 DNA sequence: TGTGCCAGCAGTTCGGGACAGGGATACCACGAGCAGTACTTC. It is translated as CASSSGQGYHEQYF.

The chain carries TRBV7-6 and TRBJ2-3; perhaps TRBD2 as D (6 bases). Trimming removed 0 bases from V and 4 bases from J, with 8 bases in between. This CDR3 has 14 amino acids. The germline CDR1 and CDR2 sequences are SGHVS and FNYEAQ. The CDR3 DNA sequence: TGTGCCAGCAGCTTAGCGGGGGGTTCAGATACGCAGTATTTT. The encoded protein is CASSLAGGSDTQYF. The full variable domain, its missing parts supplied by reference TRBV7-6 and TRBJ2-3, is GAGVSQSPRYKVTKRGQDVALRCDPISGHVSLYWYRQALGQGPEFLTYFNYEAQQDKSGLPNDRFSAERPEGSISTLTIQRTEQRDSAMYRCASSLAGGSDTQYFGPGTRLTVL.

The chain uses TRBV5-8 and TRBJ1-1; TRBD1 matches at 7 bases. The CDR3 runs 14 residues. V lost 2 bases, J lost 5 bases, and 6 bases stayed unmatched. Germline loops: CDR1 SGHTS, CDR2 YDEGEE. CDR3 sequence: CASSFTGDATEAFF. The CDR3 nucleotides are TGTGCCAGCAGCTTCACAGGGGACGCGACTGAAGCTTTCTTT.

This rearrangement joins TRBV7-3 to TRBJ2-2; 9 bases agree with TRBD2. The CDR3 runs to 14 residues. Germline loops: CDR1 SGHTA, CDR2 FQGTGA. The CDR3 protein is CELPSGNGEGELFF. Here the CDR3 DNA reads TGTGAATTGCCTAGCGGGAACGGGGAGGGGGAGCTGTTTTTT.

The chain combines TRBV6-6 with TRBJ2-7, with 11 nucleotides matching TRBD1. The CDR3 totals 13 residues. CDR1 and CDR2 from the germline V gene are MNHNY and SVGAGI (reference sequence). The trim removed 9 bases at V and 3 bases at J, leaving 4 bases unmatched. The CDR3 here is CASRTGGLYEQYF. The CDR3 DNA sequence: TGTGCCAGTAGGACAGGGGGCCTCTACGAGCAGTACTTC.

V is TRBV28 and J is TRBJ2-5; no reliable D call. Trimming stripped 3 bases from V and 2 bases from J, with 13 bases between. The CDR3 is made up of 15 amino acids. CDR1 and CDR2 from the germline V gene are MDHEN and SYDVKM. The CDR3 nucleotides are TGTGCCAGCAGTTTGTCAACAGTAGTACAAGAGACCCAGTACTTC. Translation: CASSLSTVVQETQYF. Based on the CDR3 plus reference TRBV28 and TRBJ2-5, the full variable domain is DVKVTQSSRYLVKRTGEKVFLECVQDMDHENMFWYRQDPGLGLRLIYFSYDVKMKEKGDIPEGYSVSREKKERFSLILESASTNQTSMYLCASSLSTVVQETQYFGPGTRLLVL.

V gene TRBV30 combines with J gene TRBJ1-2; 9 nucleotides line up with TRBD1. Trimming at V came to 5 bases and at J to 8 bases, leaving 15 bases not matched to a gene. CDR1 is GTSNPN, CDR2 SVGIG, per germline (reference sequence). The CDR3 is made up of 15 amino acids. The CDR3 sequence: CAWAGQGFLKGGYTF. The DNA of the CDR3 is TGTGCCTGGGCGGGACAGGGCTTCCTTAAAGGGGGCTACACCTTC.

The chain joins TRBV4-3 to TRBJ2-2; tentative D call: TRBD2 (6 bases). Trimming removed 4 bases at V and 4 bases at J, with 13 bases between. This CDR3 is built from 15 residues. Germline CDR1 reads LGHNA; CDR2 reads YSLEER. CDR3 residues: CASSRYGSGTGELFF. The CDR3 DNA sequence: TGCGCCAGCAGCCGGTACGGGAGTGGCACCGGGGAGCTGTTTTTT.

The chain recombines TRBV11-2 with TRBJ2-4, with no clear D. Germline V CDR1 and CDR2: SGHAT, FQNNGV. The V and J ends lost 6 bases and 0 bases respectively, with 6 bases between them. The CDR3 extends over 13 amino acids. The CDR3 protein is CASRSLAKNIQYF. DNA of the CDR3: TGTGCCAGCAGAAGCTTAGCCAAAAACATTCAGTACTTC.

The rearrangement uses TRBV7-9 and TRBJ2-5, with D possibly being TRBD2 (7 bases). The V end was cut by 2 bases, the J end by 5 bases, with 15 bases between. CDR3 length: 15 amino acids. Germline V gene sequence: CDR1 SEHNR, CDR2 FQNEAQ (reference sequence). The CDR3 sequence: CASSLSEGGLETQYF. The CDR3 DNA follows: TGTGCCAGCAGCTTATCGGAGGGGGGGCTTGAGACCCAGTACTTC.

The V call is TRBV9, the J call TRBJ2-1; D is uncertain. CDR3 length equals 11 residues. Per the germline V gene, CDR1 is SGDLS and CDR2 is YYNGEE. Trimming left V 4 bases short and J 5 bases short, with 4 bases between. The CDR3 DNA follows: TGTGCCAGCAGCCTAAACAATGAGCAGTTCTTC. This sequence encodes CASSLNNEQFF.

This clone came up once. Written as DNA, the CDR3 is TGCGCCAGCAGCCAAGAAGGCACAGCTTCCTATGGCTACACCTTC. This gives the protein CASSQEGTASYGYTF. The chain links TRBV4-1 to TRBJ1-2, with no clear D. Trimming pared 0 bases from V and 4 bases from J, leaving 12 bases between. The CDR3 covers 15 residues. Germline V gives CDR1 MGHRA, CDR2 YSYEKL.